These 22 T cell receptor beta chains came from one sample sequenced in a study of T cells in localized non-small cell lung cancer. The table came from immunoSEQ multiplex PCR; TCRdb's copy has only in-frame clones and leaves some out. This sample has some 25,000 clones, with 65% to 85% found just once. The sequencing used peripheral blood, collected before any cancer treatment. These receptors were obtained from a man aged 35 to 70 with stage III squamous cell lung carcinoma.

This chain joins TRBV11-2 and TRBJ2-3, with TRBD2 matching 8 bases. This CDR3 spans 17 amino acids. V trimming: 1 base; J trimming: 2 bases; junction bases outside the gene matches: 8. Germline CDR1 and CDR2: SGHAT and FQNNGV. The CDR3, as DNA: TGTGCCAGCAGCTTAGCGTTTTGGGGACTAGACACAGATACGCAGTATTTT. This encodes CASSLAFWGLDTDTQYF.

V gene TRBV2 combines with J gene TRBJ2-7; D might be TRBD1 (6 bases). V was clipped by 6 bases and J by 11 bases, with 32 bases between them. This CDR3 has 17 amino acids. The germline V gene has CDR1 SNHLY and CDR2 FYNNEI. This chain's CDR3 is CASSPTPATGADEQEYF. Here the CDR3 DNA reads TGTGCCAGCAGCCCCACCCCCGCGACAGGTGCAGATGAACAGGAGTACTTC.

This rearrangement joins TRBV7-8 to TRBJ2-1, with D perhaps matching TRBD2 (7 bases). The CDR3 runs to 16 residues. The V end was cut by 5 bases, the J end by 8 bases, with 22 bases between. Germline V CDR1 and CDR2: SGHVS, FQNEAQ. The CDR3 spells CASSPLGGGGVDEQFF. CDR3 sequence (DNA): TGTGCCAGCAGCCCTCTAGGGGGGGGCGGGGTAGATGAGCAGTTCTTC.

The gene calls are TRBV7-9 and TRBJ2-1, with TRBD2 matching over 9 bases. The CDR3 is 18 amino acids. Germline V gene data show CDR1 as SEHNR and CDR2 as FQNEAQ (reference sequence). Trimming at V came to 3 bases and at J to 8 bases, leaving 17 bases not matched to a gene. DNA of the CDR3: TGTGCCAGCAGCTTGGGAAGTTTAGGGCTAGCGGGGTGGGATGAGCAGTTCTTC. Translated: CASSLGSLGLAGWDEQFF.

This clone qualifies as medium-sized (0.01 to 0.1%). This chain joins TRBV6-1 and TRBJ2-7, with D hard to call. The CDR3 is made up of 13 amino acids. Germline CDR1 reads MNHNS; CDR2 reads SASEGT. Trimming removed 6 bases at V and 2 bases at J, with 11 bases between. The CDR3 here is CASRPDGTYEQYV. The CDR3 coding sequence is TGTGCCAGCAGACCCGACGGAACCTACGAGCAGTACGTC.

This sequence joins TRBV19 and TRBJ1-3; no definite D call. The CDR3 has 16 amino acids. The V gene's germline CDR1 is LNHDA and CDR2 SQIVND (reference sequence). V lost 8 bases and J lost 3, with 20 bases in between. The CDR3 DNA sequence: TGTGCCAGTTCGTCACCGATTACAGCACTTGGAAACACCATATATTTT. It specifies CASSSPITALGNTIYF. Looking up the rest from reference TRBV19 and TRBJ1-3 gives the full variable domain: DGGITQSPKYLFRKEGQNVTLSCEQNLNHDAMYWYRQDPGQGLRLIYYSQIVNDFQKGDIAEGYSVSREKKESFPLTVTSAQKNPTAFYLCASSSPITALGNTIYFGEGSWLTVV.

This clone was recorded a few times. The chain recombines TRBV5-6 with TRBJ2-1; D is unresolved. From germline, CDR1 is SGHDT and CDR2 YYEEEE. The CDR3 consists of 14 residues. V lost 3 bases to trimming and J lost 6 bases, with 13 bases between them. The CDR3 DNA reads TGTGCCAGCAGCTGGGAAATGGCACCCAATGAGCAGTTCTTC. Its translation is CASSWEMAPNEQFF.

The J gene is TRBJ1-5, the V gene TRBV7-2; 8 bases agree with TRBD1. V shed 4 bases and J 9 bases; nucleotides not matched to a gene: 5. This CDR3 has 13 amino acids. Germline V lookup: CDR1 SGHTA, CDR2 FQGNSA. This CDR3 reads CASSSPRGRPQHF. The DNA of the CDR3 is TGTGCCAGCAGCTCACCCAGGGGGCGGCCCCAGCATTTT.

V is TRBV11-3 and J is TRBJ2-1; 9 bases are a match to TRBD2. Germline V lookup: CDR1 SGHNT, CDR2 YENEEA. V lost 3 bases and J lost 5; bases outside the gene matches: 14. The CDR3 has 18 residues. DNA for the CDR3: TGTGCCAGCAGCTTGGGGGCGGTTAGCGGGGGCGCTCACAATGAGCAGTTCTTC. It specifies CASSLGAVSGGAHNEQFF.

To note about this clone: Other DNA sequences of this sample code for an identical CDR3. The rearrangement uses TRBV7-2 and TRBJ2-1, with 8 bases lining up with TRBD2. Germline-derived CDR1 and CDR2 are SGHTA and FQGNSA. Trimming removed 5 bases from V and 12 bases from J; junction bases left unmatched: 3. The CDR3 length is 11 residues. CDR3 sequence (DNA): TGTGCCAGCAGCCTCCGGGGGGGGCAGTTCTTC. Translating gives CASSLRGGQFF.

The chain carries TRBV28 and TRBJ1-5; no clear D gene. This CDR3 is built from 14 residues. Per the germline V gene, CDR1 is MDHEN and CDR2 is SYDVKM. Trimming took 2 bases from V and 2 from J, leaving 7 bases between them. Here the CDR3 reads CASSLRERNQPQHF. DNA of the CDR3: TGTGCCAGCAGTTTAAGGGAACGCAATCAGCCCCAGCATTTT.

The gene calls are TRBV5-3 and TRBJ1-2, with no clear D. TRBV5-3 is classed as an ORF, of uncertain function. The CDR3 is 10 amino acids. V shed 1 base and J shed 8 bases, with 3 bases lying between them. The CDR3 nucleotides read TGTGCCAGAAGCTTGTTAGGCTACACCTTC. It yields the protein CARSLLGYTF.

This chain uses TRBV10-1 with TRBJ2-7; D tentatively reads TRBD1 or TRBD2 (5 bases each). This CDR3 spans 13 amino acids. Looked up from germline, CDR1 is WNHNN and CDR2 is SYGVQD (reference sequence). V lost 5 bases and J lost 2, with 10 bases in between. The CDR3 DNA sequence: TGCGCCAGCAGTTTGGGGGAGCCCTACGAGCAGTACTTC. It specifies CASSLGEPYEQYF.

The genes are TRBV5-5 and TRBJ2-3, with 10 bases fitting TRBD1. Germline V CDR1 and CDR2: SGHKS, YYEKEE (reference sequence). The CDR3 contains 18 residues. After removal of 3 bases from V and 0 bases from J, the junction contained 10 bases not matched to a gene. CDR3 amino acids: CASSSPGQGKPSTDTQYF. DNA of the CDR3: TGTGCCAGCAGCTCTCCGGGACAGGGGAAACCTAGCACAGATACGCAGTATTTT.

The CDR3, as DNA: TGTGCCTGGAGTCAGGGGGCGCGAGCCTACGAGCAGTACTTC. This sequence encodes CAWSQGARAYEQYF. V gene TRBV30 combines with J gene TRBJ2-7, with 8 bases aligning to TRBD1. The CDR3 runs 14 residues. Germline values: CDR1 GTSNPN, CDR2 SVGIG (reference sequence). The V gene end was trimmed by 2 bases and the J gene end by 2 bases; junction bases not matched to a gene: 5.

This chain joins TRBV6-5 and TRBJ2-1; TRBD1 aligns across 8 bases. The CDR3 is made up of 12 amino acids. Germline loops: CDR1 MNHEY, CDR2 SVGAGI. With V trimmed by 7 bases and J by 8 bases, 4 bases remained unmatched. The CDR3 region has the DNA TGTGCCAGCACCGGACAGGGCTATGAGCAGTTCTTC. Its translation is CASTGQGYEQFF.

V gene TRBV18 combines with J gene TRBJ1-2; weak D call: TRBD1 (6 bases). The V gene lost 4 bases and the J gene lost 1 base, with 13 bases spanning the gap. Germline V gene data show CDR1 as KGHSH and CDR2 as LQKENI. The CDR3 runs to 15 residues. This CDR3 reads CASSLSTGLNYGYTF. The CDR3, as DNA: TGTGCCAGCTCACTTTCTACAGGGCTTAACTATGGCTACACCTTC.

The CDR3 spells CASSIGSGANVLTF. The CDR3 DNA reads as TGTGCCAGTAGTATCGGCTCTGGGGCCAACGTCCTGACTTTC. The gene calls are TRBV19 and TRBJ2-6; D uncertain. The CDR3 is made up of 14 amino acids. Germline V gene data show CDR1 as LNHDA and CDR2 as SQIVND (reference sequence). The V end lost 3 bases, the J end lost 0 bases, and 3 bases lay between the germline ends.

The DNA for the CDR3 is TGTGCCAGCACTGACGGGACTAGCGTCACCTACGAGCAGTACTTC. This encodes CASTDGTSVTYEQYF. The rearrangement joins TRBV2 to TRBJ2-7; 10 nucleotides match TRBD2. The CDR3 spans 15 residues. Trimming took 7 bases from V and 2 from J; bases not matched to a gene: 8. The germline V gene has CDR1 SNHLY and CDR2 FYNNEI.

This clone has a handful of counts. This chain connects TRBV5-5 to TRBJ1-1; unclear D gene. V gave up 0 bases and J gave up 10 bases, with 10 bases separating them. CDR3 size: 12 residues. The germline CDR1 and CDR2 sequences are SGHKS and YYEKEE (reference sequence). Here the CDR3 reads CASSLVEQSAFF. CDR3 nucleotides: TGTGCCAGCAGCTTGGTCGAACAGTCAGCTTTCTTT.

V gene TRBV7-9 combines with J gene TRBJ2-7, with unresolved D. The CDR3 is 13 residues long. Per germline, CDR1 SEHNR and CDR2 FQNEAQ (reference sequence). Trimming took off 8 bases at V and 9 bases at J, with 20 bases between the two ends. CDR3 sequence: CASEWGIRRGQYF. CDR3 DNA sequence: TGTGCCAGCGAGTGGGGTATAAGACGCGGGCAGTACTTC. The full variable domain, in which reference TRBV7-9 and TRBJ2-7 provide the parts outside the CDR3, is DTGVSQNPRHKITKRGQNVTFRCDPISEHNRLYWYRQTLGQGPEFLTYFQNEAQLEKSRLLSDRFSAERPKGSFSTLEIQRTEQGDSAMYLCASEWGIRRGQYFGPGTRLTVT.

The V call is TRBV7-6, the J call TRBJ2-2, with D perhaps being TRBD1 or TRBD2 (5 bases each). V was pared by 0 bases and J by 0 bases, with 14 bases between. Germline V gives CDR1 SGHVS, CDR2 FNYEAQ. The CDR3 is made up of 18 amino acids. The CDR3 is CASSLASYGAPNTGELFF. The DNA for the CDR3 is TGTGCCAGCAGCTTAGCGTCCTACGGGGCTCCGAACACCGGGGAGCTGTTTTTT.